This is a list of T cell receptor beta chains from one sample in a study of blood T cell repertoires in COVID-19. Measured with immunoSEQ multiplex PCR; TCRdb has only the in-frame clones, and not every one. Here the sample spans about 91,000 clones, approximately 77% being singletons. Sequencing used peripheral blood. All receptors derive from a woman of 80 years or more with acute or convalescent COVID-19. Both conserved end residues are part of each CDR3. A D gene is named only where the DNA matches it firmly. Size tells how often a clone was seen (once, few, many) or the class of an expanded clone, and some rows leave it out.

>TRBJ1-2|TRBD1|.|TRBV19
CASLSRDRNYGYTF
TGTGCCAGTCTTTCCCGGGACAGAAACTATGGCTACACCTTC
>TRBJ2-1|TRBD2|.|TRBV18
CASSPPGLANRGGKFF
TGTGCCAGCTCACCGCCGGGACTAGCGAACAGAGGGGGAAAGTTCTTC
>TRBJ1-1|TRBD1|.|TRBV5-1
CASSRTGMNTEAFF
TGCGCCAGCAGCCGGACAGGAATGAACACTGAAGCTTTCTTT
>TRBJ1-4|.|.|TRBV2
CASSEEGGEELFF
TGTGCCAGCAGTGAAGAGGGGGGGGAGGAACTGTTTTTT
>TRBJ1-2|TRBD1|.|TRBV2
CASTRQGSNYGYTF
TGTGCCAGCACTAGACAGGGGTCTAACTATGGCTACACCTTC
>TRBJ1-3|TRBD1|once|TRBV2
CASRDRVGNTIYF
TGTGCCAGCCGGGACAGGGTGGGAAACACCATATATTTT
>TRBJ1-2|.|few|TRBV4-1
CASRRGGQLGGYTF
TGCGCCAGCAGAAGGGGGGGCCAACTCGGTGGCTACACCTTC
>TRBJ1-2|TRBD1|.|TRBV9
CASSHGQGGGYTF
TGTGCCAGCAGCCACGGACAGGGTGGGGGCTACACCTTC
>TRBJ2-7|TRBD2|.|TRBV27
CASRPGLAGAYEQYF
TGTGCCAGCAGACCGGGCCTAGCGGGAGCCTACGAGCAGTACTTC
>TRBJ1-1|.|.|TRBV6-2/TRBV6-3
CASSYQGITEAFF
TGTGCCAGCAGTTACCAGGGGATCACTGAAGCTTTCTTT
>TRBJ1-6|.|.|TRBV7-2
CASSLETGSSPLHF
TGTGCCAGCAGCTTAGAGACAGGCAGTTCACCCCTCCACTTT
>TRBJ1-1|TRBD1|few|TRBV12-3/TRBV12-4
CASRGQRAEAFF
TGTGCCAGCAGGGGACAGCGAGCTGAAGCTTTCTTT
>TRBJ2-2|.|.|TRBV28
CASSFVRVQGRLNTGELFF
TGTGCCAGCAGTTTTGTTCGGGTCCAAGGGAGGCTGAACACCGGGGAGCTGTTTTTT
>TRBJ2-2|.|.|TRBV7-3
CASSLSRNTGELFF
TGTGCCAGCAGCTTATCCAGGAACACCGGGGAGCTGTTTTTT
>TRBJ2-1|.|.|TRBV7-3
CASSLGGQGRNEQFF
TGTGCCAGCAGCTTAGGGGGCCAGGGTCGTAATGAGCAGTTCTTC
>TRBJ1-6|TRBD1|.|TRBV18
CASSPSFGQGDSPLHF
TGTGCCAGCTCACCATCTTTCGGACAGGGGGACTCACCCCTCCACTTT
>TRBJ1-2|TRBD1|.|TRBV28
CASSQETGNYGYTF
TGTGCCAGCAGCCAAGAGACAGGGAACTATGGCTACACCTTC